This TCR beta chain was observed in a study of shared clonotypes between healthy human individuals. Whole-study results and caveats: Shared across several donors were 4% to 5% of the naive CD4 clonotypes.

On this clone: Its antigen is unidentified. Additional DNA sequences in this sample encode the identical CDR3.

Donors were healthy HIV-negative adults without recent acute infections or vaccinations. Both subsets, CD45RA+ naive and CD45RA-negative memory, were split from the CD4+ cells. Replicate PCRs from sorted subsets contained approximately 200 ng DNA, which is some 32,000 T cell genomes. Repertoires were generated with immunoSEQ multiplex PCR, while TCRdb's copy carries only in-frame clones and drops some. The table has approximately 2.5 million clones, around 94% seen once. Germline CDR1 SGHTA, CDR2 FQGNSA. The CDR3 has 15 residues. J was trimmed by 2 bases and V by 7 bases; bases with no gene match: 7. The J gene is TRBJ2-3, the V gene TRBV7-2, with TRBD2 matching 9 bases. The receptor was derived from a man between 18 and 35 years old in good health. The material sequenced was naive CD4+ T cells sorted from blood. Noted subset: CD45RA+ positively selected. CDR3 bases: TGTGCCAGCACGAGGCTAGCGGGAAACACAGATACGCAGTATTTT. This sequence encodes CASTRLAGNTDTQYF.